This T cell receptor (beta chain) was found in a study of Graves' ophthalmopathy and Graves' hyperthyroidism. RNA transcripts served as template for amplifying TCR beta CDR3 sequences. First-round RT-PCR relied on HTBI primers, and a second-round multiplex PCR came next. TCRdb redid the calling of the multiplex PCR reads with MiXCR, one entry per CDR3 protein. The data contain about 740,000 distinct CDR3 sequences, 35% to 50% of them singletons. Physicians reached a diagnosis by relying on clinical symptoms, serum thyroxine, TRAb, thyroid ultrasound and orbital computed tomography. The CDR3 extends over 18 amino acids. Germline CDR1 is LNHDA and CDR2 is SQIVND (reference sequence). With 5 bases removed from V and 0 bases from J, the gap between germline ends came to 20 bases.

V is TRBV19 and J is TRBJ1-5; D ambiguous. Sequencing was done on a sample of peripheral blood. This clonotype was obtained from an adult man with Graves' ophthalmopathy. The CDR3 DNA reads as TGTGCCAGTAGTTTCAAATCCTCGACACAACATAGCAATCAGCCCCAGCATTTT. Translation: CASSFKSSTQHSNQPQHF.